This T cell receptor beta chain came from a study of blood T cell repertoires in COVID-19. Per the original methods: Cell counts per sample came from amplifying reference gene primers. This table comes from immunoSEQ multiplex PCR, and its TCRdb copy is limited to in-frame clones, with some not included. That table furnishes V, J and clone size, whereas the DNA furnished D and trimming. The repertoire holds some 200,000 clones, with 70% to 85% as singletons. Per germline, CDR1 SGHDN and CDR2 FVKESK. This CDR3 has 16 residues. V was trimmed by 0 bases and J by 6 bases, leaving 17 bases between them. This TCR was sampled from a middle-aged woman with acute COVID-19. The chain has TRBV14 and TRBJ1-2; no reliable D call. Sequencing was carried out using PBMCs or T cells enriched from blood (not recorded which). The CDR3 DNA reads as TGTGCCAGCAGCCAAGATCCTCAGTTTTACTATCATGGCTACACCTTC. Its protein is CASSQDPQFYYHGYTF. The entire variable domain, with the rest obtained from reference TRBV14 and TRBJ1-2, is as follows: EAGVTQFPSHSVIEKGQTVTLRCDPISGHDNLYWYRRVMGKEIKFLLHFVKESKQDESGMPNNRFLAERTGGTYSTLKVQPAELEDSGVYFCASSQDPQFYYHGYTFGSGTRLTVV.